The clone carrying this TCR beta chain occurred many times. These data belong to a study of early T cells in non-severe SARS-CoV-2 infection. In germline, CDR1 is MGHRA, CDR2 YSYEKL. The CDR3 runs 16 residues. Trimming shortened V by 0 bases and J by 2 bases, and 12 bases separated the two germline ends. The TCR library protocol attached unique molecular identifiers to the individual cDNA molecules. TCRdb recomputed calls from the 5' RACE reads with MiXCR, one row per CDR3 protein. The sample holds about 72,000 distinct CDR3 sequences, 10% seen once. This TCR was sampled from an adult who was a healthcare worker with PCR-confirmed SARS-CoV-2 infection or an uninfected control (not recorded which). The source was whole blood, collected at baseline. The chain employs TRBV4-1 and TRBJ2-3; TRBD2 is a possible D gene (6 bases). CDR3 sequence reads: CASSQDWGELTDTQYF. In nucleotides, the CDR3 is TGCGCCAGCAGCCAAGATTGGGGGGAACTCACAGATACGCAGTATTTT.